The 28 T cell receptor beta chains listed next were all sequenced from one sample in a study of human T cells and chemical hapten exposure. TCRdb reanalysed the RACE reads using MiXCR and keeps one entry per CDR3 protein. The sample yields 42,000 or so distinct CDR3 sequences, 4% seen once. Regarding time point: patch test 1, 2 weeks after DPC sensitization. Treatment here: therapeutic diphenylcyclopropenone sensitization with weekly scalp DPC. Sequencing started from total RNA isolated from unfractionated whole blood. This material consisted of whole blood, taken in connection with sensitization to the hapten diphenylcyclopropenone (DPC). The receptors originated from a man aged 50 or older with alopecia areata. Some clones in this sample may be carry-over from other donors' samples.

This clonotype has a count of ten or more. The rearrangement joins TRBV20-1 to TRBJ2-1; 8 bases align to TRBD2. J gave up 0 bases and V 5 bases, and 6 bases lay outside the gene matches. The length of the CDR3 is 15 residues. Germline V gene data show CDR1 as DFQATT and CDR2 as SNEGSKA (reference sequence). CDR3 sequence: CSASLAGSSYNEQFF. For the CDR3, the DNA is TGCAGTGCTTCTTTAGCGGGAAGCTCCTACAATGAGCAGTTCTTC.

This clonotype was recorded many times. The chain is built from TRBV6-5 and TRBJ2-1; 8 bases are shared with TRBD2. This CDR3 has 17 amino acids. J gave up 7 bases and V 0 bases, and 11 bases lay outside the gene matches. Germline-derived CDR1 and CDR2 are MNHEY and SVGAGI. CDR3 nucleotide sequence: TGTGCCAGCAGTTACTCGAGTGGGATAGCGGGAAGGAATGAGCAGTTCTTC. Translating gives CASSYSSGIAGRNEQFF.

This clonotype was observed many times. This chain joins TRBV5-1 and TRBJ2-2; D is perhaps TRBD1 (6 bases). The V gene lost 2 bases and the J gene lost 4 bases, with 18 bases spanning the gap. Germline V gene data show CDR1 as SGHRS and CDR2 as YFSETQ. The CDR3 sequence is 17 residues long. The DNA of the CDR3 is TGCGCCAGCAGCTTAAACCCCTCAGGGGATATCACCGGGGAGCTGTTTTTT. Its translation is CASSLNPSGDITGELFF.

This clonotype showed up many times. V gene TRBV5-1 combines with J gene TRBJ1-4, with no clear D. This CDR3 spans 15 amino acids. CDR1 and CDR2 (germline): SGHRS, YFSETQ. Between the trimmed V and J ends, which lost 0 bases and 0 bases, there was a span of 6 bases. This CDR3 is CASSLAAATNEKLFF. CDR3 DNA sequence: TGCGCCAGCAGCTTGGCAGCAGCAACTAATGAAAAACTGTTTTTT.

This clonotype has a count of ten or more. V usage is TRBV10-3 and J usage is TRBJ2-7, with 11 positions matching TRBD2. CDR1 and CDR2 (germline): ENHRY, SYGVKD. Germline trimming cut 7 bases from V and 4 bases from J; bases unmatched to any gene: 3. The CDR3 runs 13 residues. The CDR3 DNA reads as TGTGCCATCACGCTAGCGGGAGGATACGAGCAGTACTTC. Translating gives CAITLAGGYEQYF.

This clonotype was observed at least ten times. The rearrangement links TRBV9 to TRBJ2-7; 9 bases fit TRBD1. CDR1 and CDR2 (germline): SGDLS, YYNGEE. The CDR3 is made up of 14 amino acids. Unmatched junction bases numbered 5, after V lost 4 bases and J lost 3 bases. The CDR3 coding sequence is TGTGCCAGCAGCTCCCGGGACAGGGTCTACGAGCAGTACTTC. Encoded protein: CASSSRDRVYEQYF. The whole variable domain, remainder taken from reference TRBV9 and TRBJ2-7, is DSGVTQTPKHLITATGQRVTLRCSPRSGDLSVYWYQQSLDQGLQFLIQYYNGEERAKGNILERFSAQQFPDLHSELNLSSLELGDSALYFCASSSRDRVYEQYFGPGTRLTVT.

At least ten counts were recorded for this clonotype. V usage is TRBV28 and J usage is TRBJ2-7; 11 positions match TRBD2. Germline assignment: CDR1 MDHEN and CDR2 SYDVKM. The CDR3 loop spans 20 amino acids. Trimming took 2 bases from V and 0 from J; bases not matched to a gene: 15. This CDR3 is CASSLASGTGSGRASYEQYF. DNA of the CDR3: TGTGCCAGCAGTTTAGCCTCCGGGACGGGTAGCGGGAGGGCCTCCTACGAGCAGTACTTC.

The chain has TRBV5-4 and TRBJ1-1; D not certain. Germline CDR1 reads SGHNT; CDR2 reads YYREEE (reference sequence). Trimming removed 4 bases at V and 0 bases at J, with 16 bases between. The CDR3 consists of 16 residues. CDR3 coding DNA: TGTGCCAGCAGCCCGACGCCCACCTCGGTGAACACTGAAGCTTTCTTT. Protein: CASSPTPTSVNTEAFF.

The V gene is TRBV2, the J gene TRBJ2-4, with D perhaps matching TRBD2 (5 bases). CDR3 size: 15 residues. Germline V CDR1 and CDR2: SNHLY, FYNNEI. The V and J ends lost 2 bases and 5 bases respectively, with 13 bases between them. The CDR3 region has the DNA TGTGCCAGCAGTGAAAACGGGGTAGGCCAAAACATTCAGTACTTC. This encodes CASSENGVGQNIQYF.

This clonotype was observed many times. This rearrangement joins TRBV12-3 or TRBV12-4 to TRBJ1-1, with D hard to call. V dropped 2 bases and J dropped 0 bases, with 7 bases sitting between them. The length of the CDR3 is 14 residues. CDR3 DNA sequence: TGTGCCAGCAGTTTAAAGGAAATGAACACTGAAGCTTTCTTT. This translates into CASSLKEMNTEAFF.

This clonotype occurred many times. The genes are TRBV11-2 and TRBJ2-3; unclear D gene. The CDR3 totals 14 residues. V was clipped by 1 base and J by 2 bases, with 7 bases between them. Germline V gene data show CDR1 as SGHAT and CDR2 as FQNNGV. The CDR3 is CASSLATATDTQYF. In nucleotides, the CDR3 is TGTGCCAGCAGCTTAGCTACAGCCACAGATACGCAGTATTTT.

This clonotype was seen a few times. The chain uses TRBV7-9 and TRBJ2-5; weak D call: TRBD2 (7 bases). The CDR3 runs to 14 residues. Looked up from germline, CDR1 is SEHNR and CDR2 is FQNEAQ (reference sequence). V was pared by 5 bases and J by 5 bases, with 15 bases between. CDR3 DNA sequence: TGTGCCAGCAGCGATGCGGGGGCTCAGGAGACCCAGTACTTC. Its translation: CASSDAGAQETQYF. Combining the CDR3 with reference TRBV7-9 and TRBJ2-5 gives the whole variable domain DTGVSQNPRHKITKRGQNVTFRCDPISEHNRLYWYRQTLGQGPEFLTYFQNEAQLEKSRLLSDRFSAERPKGSFSTLEIQRTEQGDSAMYLCASSDAGAQETQYFGPGTRLLVL.

This clonotype came up many times. The rearrangement joins TRBV6-2 or TRBV6-3 to TRBJ1-1; unclear D gene. Germline CDR1 MNHEY, CDR2 SVGEGT. This CDR3 is built from 14 residues. Deletions cut 4 bases from V and 0 bases from J, with 9 bases between. The CDR3 region is CASSSQLLNTEAFF. For the CDR3, the DNA is TGTGCCAGCAGTTCCCAGCTTCTGAACACTGAAGCTTTCTTT.

This clonotype was counted at least ten times. The V gene is TRBV27, the J gene TRBJ2-7; D perhaps matches TRBD1 (6 bases). The germline V and J ends were trimmed by 2 bases and 5 bases, with 16 bases remaining between them. The germline V gene has CDR1 MNHEY and CDR2 SMNVEV (reference sequence). The CDR3 runs to 15 residues. In nucleotides, the CDR3 is TGTGCCAGCAGTTTACGGGTCGGCAGGGGTCACGAGCAGTACTTC. This translates into CASSLRVGRGHEQYF.

This clonotype was seen ten or more times. The rearrangement uses TRBV6-5 and TRBJ2-7, with D hard to call. The ends were cut back, 4 bases at V and 12 bases at J, with 19 bases in the middle. Germline V lookup: CDR1 MNHEY, CDR2 SVGAGI. This CDR3 is 13 amino acids long. CDR3 in amino acids: CASSFSRTAGPYF. CDR3 sequence (DNA): TGTGCCAGCAGTTTCTCTCGGACGGCCGGTCCGTACTTC.

This clonotype was detected a few times. V and J are TRBV10-3 and TRBJ1-3; D remains unclear. With 5 bases removed from V and 2 bases from J, the gap between germline ends came to 16 bases. CDR1 is ENHRY, CDR2 SYGVKD, per germline. The CDR3 consists of 16 residues. Here the CDR3 reads CAISPGGSGTGNTIYF. The CDR3 nucleotides read TGTGCCATCAGTCCCGGAGGGAGCGGGACTGGAAACACCATATATTTT.

This clonotype occurred many times. This chain uses TRBV11-2 with TRBJ1-2; 10 bases agree with TRBD1. Germline V gene data show CDR1 as SGHAT and CDR2 as FQNNGV. After removal of 5 bases from V and 6 bases from J, the junction contained 9 bases not matched to a gene. The CDR3 extends over 15 amino acids. For the CDR3, the DNA is TGTGCCAGCAGCAGTTTCGAGGACAGGGGGAATGGCTACACCTTC. Amino acid sequence: CASSSFEDRGNGYTF.

Regarding this clonotype: This may be a read error, as it is one base from a much larger clone. The chain is built from TRBV3-1 and TRBJ2-1, with TRBD2 matching over 8 bases. There are 15 residues in the CDR3. In germline, CDR1 is LGHDT, CDR2 YNNKEL (reference sequence). Germline trimming cut 3 bases from V and 9 bases from J; bases unmatched to any gene: 10. The CDR3 nucleotides read TGTGCCAGCAGCCAGGACGGGACTAGTCAGGGTGAGCAGTTCTTC. This gives the protein CASSQDGTSQGEQFF.

This clonotype was observed at least ten times. The V call is TRBV5-1, the J call TRBJ2-7, with D perhaps matching TRBD1 (6 bases). V was clipped by 0 bases and J by 3 bases, with 7 bases between them. The germline CDR1 and CDR2 sequences are SGHRS and YFSETQ. The CDR3 length is 13 residues. CDR3 amino acids: CASSLEQGYEQYF. The CDR3 region has the DNA TGCGCCAGCAGCTTGGAACAGGGCTACGAGCAGTACTTC.

In this sample, this clonotype turned up many times. The chain recombines TRBV28 with TRBJ1-1; weak D call: TRBD1 (6 bases). The CDR3 has 15 residues. V shed 5 bases and J shed 0 bases, with 13 bases lying between them. Per germline, CDR1 MDHEN and CDR2 SYDVKM. The CDR3 is CASSPSDRMNTEAFF. DNA for the CDR3: TGTGCCAGCAGTCCCTCCGACAGGATGAACACTGAAGCTTTCTTT. Filled out from reference TRBV28 and TRBJ1-1, the complete variable domain reads DVKVTQSSRYLVKRTGEKVFLECVQDMDHENMFWYRQDPGLGLRLIYFSYDVKMKEKGDIPEGYSVSREKKERFSLILESASTNQTSMYLCASSPSDRMNTEAFFGQGTRLTVV.

The sample holds many counts of this clonotype. The J gene is TRBJ1-1, the V gene TRBV6-6; D unclear. The CDR3 has 14 amino acids. The V end was cut by 2 bases, the J end by 3 bases, with 10 bases between. Per the germline V gene, CDR1 is MNHNY and CDR2 is SVGAGI (reference sequence). In DNA, the CDR3 is TGTGCCAGCAGTTACATGGGGAGGGACACTGAAGCTTTCTTT. This codes for CASSYMGRDTEAFF.

This clonotype was seen at least ten times. The V and J genes are TRBV12-3 or TRBV12-4 and TRBJ1-4, with 7 bases that match TRBD1. The V gene end was trimmed by 6 bases and the J gene end by 8 bases; junction bases not matched to a gene: 6. The CDR3 consists of 13 residues. CDR3 sequence reads: CASRPTGAEKLFF. The CDR3 DNA reads TGTGCCAGCAGGCCAACAGGGGCGGAAAAACTGTTTTTT.

In this sample, this clonotype turned up many times. The V and J genes are TRBV20-1 and TRBJ2-3; D is unclear. This CDR3 region has 13 residues. From germline, CDR1 is DFQATT and CDR2 SNEGSKA (reference sequence). Between the trimmed V and J ends, which lost 4 bases and 2 bases, there was a span of 10 bases. The CDR3 loop is CSATGSNTDTQYF. The CDR3 DNA follows: TGCAGTGCTACCGGGTCCAACACAGATACGCAGTATTTT.

The chain couples TRBV27 to TRBJ2-1; 8 nucleotides line up with TRBD2. The germline CDR1 and CDR2 sequences are MNHEY and SMNVEV (reference sequence). The CDR3 is made up of 17 amino acids. Losses at the gene ends were 7 bases for V and 4 bases for J; bases not matched to a gene: 15. This CDR3 is CASKLAEWGASYNEQFF. As DNA, the CDR3 is TGTGCCAGCAAACTAGCGGAGTGGGGGGCCTCTTACAATGAGCAGTTCTTC.

V usage is TRBV4-1 and J usage is TRBJ2-1, with D perhaps matching TRBD2 (6 bases). The CDR3 covers 15 residues. V was trimmed by 2 bases and J by 2 bases, leaving 10 bases between them. Germline-derived CDR1 and CDR2 are MGHRA and YSYEKL. In DNA, the CDR3 is TGCGCCAGCAGCCAACTAGCGCGGGCCTACAATGAGCAGTTCTTC. It yields the protein CASSQLARAYNEQFF.

This clonotype occurred many times. The chain couples TRBV20-1 to TRBJ1-2; 7 bases fit TRBD1. Trimming at V came to 6 bases and at J to 6 bases, leaving 10 bases not matched to a gene. Per the germline V gene, CDR1 is DFQATT and CDR2 is SNEGSKA (reference sequence). CDR3 length: 13 residues. CDR3 loop: CSASSTGVDGYTF. DNA for the CDR3: TGCAGTGCGAGTTCAACAGGGGTTGATGGCTACACCTTC.

This clonotype showed up many times. V usage is TRBV7-9 and J usage is TRBJ2-1; the match to TRBD2 covers 11 bases. The V and J ends lost 5 bases and 3 bases, in that order; junction bases with no gene match: 6. Germline CDR1 SEHNR, CDR2 FQNEAQ (reference sequence). This CDR3 spans 16 amino acids. The CDR3 DNA reads TGTGCCAGCAGCGCGACTAGCGGGGAGAGCTACAATGAGCAGTTCTTC. Its translation is CASSATSGESYNEQFF.

This clonotype appeared many times. CDR3 coding DNA: TGCGCCAGCAGTAGAAGCGGGAGTGAGATAGATACGCAGTATTTT. As protein: CASSRSGSEIDTQYF. This chain uses TRBV10-1 with TRBJ2-3; 8 nucleotides align to TRBD2. Trimming took 5 bases from V and 5 from J; bases not matched to a gene: 9. Germline CDR1 reads WNHNN; CDR2 reads SYGVQD (reference sequence). This CDR3 contains 15 residues.